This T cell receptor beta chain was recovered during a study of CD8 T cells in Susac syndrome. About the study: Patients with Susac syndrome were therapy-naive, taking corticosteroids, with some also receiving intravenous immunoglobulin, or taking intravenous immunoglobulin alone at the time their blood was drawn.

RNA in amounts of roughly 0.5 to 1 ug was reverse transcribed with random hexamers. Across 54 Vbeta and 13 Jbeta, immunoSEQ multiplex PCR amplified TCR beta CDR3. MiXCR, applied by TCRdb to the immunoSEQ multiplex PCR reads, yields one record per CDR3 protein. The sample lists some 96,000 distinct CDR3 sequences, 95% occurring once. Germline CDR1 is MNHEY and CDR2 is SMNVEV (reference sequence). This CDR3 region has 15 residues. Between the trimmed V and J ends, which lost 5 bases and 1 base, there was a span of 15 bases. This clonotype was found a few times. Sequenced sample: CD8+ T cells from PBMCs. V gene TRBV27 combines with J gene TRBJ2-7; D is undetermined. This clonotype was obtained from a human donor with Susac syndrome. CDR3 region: CASSEVGGASYEQYF. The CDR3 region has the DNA TGTGCCAGCAGTGAGGTAGGCGGCGCTTCCTACGAGCAGTACTTC.